The rows below give T cell receptor beta chains drawn from one sample of a study of early T cells in non-severe SARS-CoV-2 infection. Using its own MiXCR run on the 5' RACE reads, TCRdb lists one record per CDR3 protein. The sample lists some 80,000 distinct CDR3 sequences, 12% occurring once. Material: whole blood, obtained at baseline. The source of these receptors is an adult who was a healthcare worker with PCR-confirmed SARS-CoV-2 infection or an uninfected control (not recorded which). The donor label of this sample is uncertain. CDR3s leave out the opening cysteine and the closing phenylalanine or tryptophan. Fields, in order: J gene, CDR3 length, V gene, CDR3 protein.

J: TRBJ2-3
length: 12
V: TRBV19
CDR3: ASSIGGGPDTQY

J: TRBJ2-5
length: 11
V: TRBV7-2
CDR3: ASSFSFSGAQY

J: TRBJ1-3
length: 14
V: TRBV13
CDR3: ASSPGPSGLWDTIY

J: TRBJ2-7
length: 11
V: TRBV20-1
CDR3: SAMTGISYEQY

J: TRBJ2-3
length: 13
V: TRBV20-1
CDR3: SAERQGGTTDTQY

J: TRBJ2-7
length: 10
V: TRBV6-6
CDR3: ASSLLDYEQY

J: TRBJ2-2
length: 12
V: TRBV24-1
CDR3: ATSAAKNTGELF

J: TRBJ1-1
length: 12
V: TRBV11-2
CDR3: ASSLDHSTGEAF

J: TRBJ1-3
length: 12
V: TRBV10-3
CDR3: ATHKGGSGNTIY

J: TRBJ2-6
length: 11
V: TRBV7-2
CDR3: ASSSSGANVLT

J: TRBJ1-1
length: 12
V: TRBV9
CDR3: ASSPGALPTEAF

J: TRBJ1-4
length: 14
V: TRBV4-1
CDR3: ASSLPGTGRREKLF

J: TRBJ2-3
length: 16
V: TRBV20-1
CDR3: SAIPPWASGRGADTQY

J: TRBJ1-4
length: 11
V: TRBV11-2
CDR3: ASSLAQAEKLF

J: TRBJ2-7
length: 12
V: TRBV19
CDR3: ASSIQGVSYEQY

J: TRBJ2-1
length: 16
V: TRBV18
CDR3: ASSPVRTGGLTYNEQF

J: TRBJ2-5
length: 12
V: TRBV12-3/TRBV12-4
CDR3: ASSRGTGGETQY

J: TRBJ2-1
length: 12
V: TRBV3-1
CDR3: ASSTRPRGDEQF

J: TRBJ2-3
length: 15
V: TRBV27
CDR3: ASSFIRSDPPTDTQY

J: TRBJ1-2
length: 13
V: TRBV7-8
CDR3: ASSFLTGGNYGYT

J: TRBJ2-4
length: 14
V: TRBV5-6
CDR3: ASSLAAGWKKNIQY

J: TRBJ2-3
length: 15
V: TRBV15
CDR3: ATSSPGLAGERGTQY

J: TRBJ2-1
length: 16
V: TRBV3-1
CDR3: ASSPGPGGASNANEQF

J: TRBJ2-5
length: 13
V: TRBV5-1
CDR3: ASSSKDRVQETQY

J: TRBJ2-2
length: 13
V: TRBV24-1
CDR3: ATSTSARDTGELF

J: TRBJ1-5
length: 14
V: TRBV7-8
CDR3: ASSLAHGRGNQPQH

J: TRBJ2-3
length: 13
V: TRBV9
CDR3: ASSSSGGSADTQY

J: TRBJ2-5
length: 13
V: TRBV6-5
CDR3: ASSYSSEYQETQY

J: TRBJ2-5
length: 12
V: TRBV12-3/TRBV12-4
CDR3: ASSVRRARETQY

J: TRBJ2-2
length: 12
V: TRBV7-9
CDR3: ASNRCWGIGELF

J: TRBJ1-4
length: 13
V: TRBV7-8
CDR3: ASSLRTATNEKLF

J: TRBJ2-1
length: 9
V: TRBV12-3/TRBV12-4
CDR3: ASGQYNEQF

J: TRBJ2-2
length: 13
V: TRBV24-1
CDR3: ATSDPSGGPGELF

J: TRBJ2-7
length: 12
V: TRBV11-2
CDR3: ASSLTSGTSEQY

J: TRBJ1-4
length: 13
V: TRBV4-3
CDR3: ASSQARGSGEKLF

J: TRBJ2-2
length: 14
V: TRBV2
CDR3: ASSEYRAGETGELF

J: TRBJ2-1
length: 12
V: TRBV29-1
CDR3: SVEDPNTTNEQF

J: TRBJ2-5
length: 15
V: TRBV5-1
CDR3: ASSFLGPHQYQETQY

J: TRBJ1-5
length: 13
V: TRBV4-3
CDR3: ASSQEDREGQPQH

J: TRBJ2-7
length: 13
V: TRBV11-2
CDR3: ASSLWGEGADEQY

J: TRBJ2-2
length: 12
V: TRBV28
CDR3: ASEVPRGTGELF

J: TRBJ1-1
length: 14
V: TRBV10-3
CDR3: ATKDGTGGSNTEAF

J: TRBJ2-5
length: 12
V: TRBV20-1
CDR3: SARPQWREKTQY